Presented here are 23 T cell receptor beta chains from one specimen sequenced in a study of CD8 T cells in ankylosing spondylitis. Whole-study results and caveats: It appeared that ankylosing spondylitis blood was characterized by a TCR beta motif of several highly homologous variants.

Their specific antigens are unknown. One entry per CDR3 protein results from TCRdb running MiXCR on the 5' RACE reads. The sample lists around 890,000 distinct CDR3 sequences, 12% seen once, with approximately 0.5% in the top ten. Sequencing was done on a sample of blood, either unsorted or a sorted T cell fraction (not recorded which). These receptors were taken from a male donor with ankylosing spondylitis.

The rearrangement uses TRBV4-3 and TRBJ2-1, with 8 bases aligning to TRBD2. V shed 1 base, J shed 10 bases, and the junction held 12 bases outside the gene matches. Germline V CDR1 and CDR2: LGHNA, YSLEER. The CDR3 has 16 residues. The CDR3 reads CASSQVAGGNPKEQFF. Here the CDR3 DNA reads TGCGCCAGCAGCCAAGTGGCGGGAGGCAACCCGAAGGAGCAGTTCTTC.

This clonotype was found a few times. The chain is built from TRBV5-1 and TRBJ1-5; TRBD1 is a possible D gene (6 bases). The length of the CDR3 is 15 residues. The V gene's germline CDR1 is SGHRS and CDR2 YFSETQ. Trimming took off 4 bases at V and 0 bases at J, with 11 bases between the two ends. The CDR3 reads CASSPEGVSNQPQHF. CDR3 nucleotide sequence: TGCGCCAGCAGCCCGGAGGGGGTTAGCAATCAGCCCCAGCATTTT.

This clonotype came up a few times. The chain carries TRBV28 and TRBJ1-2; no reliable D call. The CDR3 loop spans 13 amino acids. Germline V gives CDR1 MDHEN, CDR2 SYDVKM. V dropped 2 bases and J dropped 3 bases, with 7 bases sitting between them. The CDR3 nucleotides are TGTGCCAGCAGTTTACTCAGCTACTATGGCTACACCTTC. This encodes CASSLLSYYGYTF.

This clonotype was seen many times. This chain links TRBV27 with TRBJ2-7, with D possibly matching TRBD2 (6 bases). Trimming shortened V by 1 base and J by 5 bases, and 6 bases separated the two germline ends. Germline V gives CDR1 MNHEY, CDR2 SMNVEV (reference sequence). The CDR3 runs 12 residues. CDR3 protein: CASSLWGDEQYF. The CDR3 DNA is TGTGCCAGCAGTTTATGGGGGGACGAGCAGTACTTC.

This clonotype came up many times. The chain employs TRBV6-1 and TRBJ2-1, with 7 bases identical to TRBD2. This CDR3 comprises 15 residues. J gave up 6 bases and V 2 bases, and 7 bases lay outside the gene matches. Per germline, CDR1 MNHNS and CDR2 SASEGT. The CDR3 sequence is CASSELAARGNEQFF. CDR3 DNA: TGTGCCAGCAGTGAACTAGCGGCTCGAGGCAATGAGCAGTTCTTC.

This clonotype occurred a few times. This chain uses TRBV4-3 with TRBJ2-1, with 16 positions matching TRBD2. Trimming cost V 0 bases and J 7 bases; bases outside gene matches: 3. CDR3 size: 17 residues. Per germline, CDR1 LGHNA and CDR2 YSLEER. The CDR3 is CASSQEGLAGGGNEQFF. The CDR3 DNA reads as TGCGCCAGCAGCCAAGAGGGACTAGCGGGAGGGGGTAATGAGCAGTTCTTC.

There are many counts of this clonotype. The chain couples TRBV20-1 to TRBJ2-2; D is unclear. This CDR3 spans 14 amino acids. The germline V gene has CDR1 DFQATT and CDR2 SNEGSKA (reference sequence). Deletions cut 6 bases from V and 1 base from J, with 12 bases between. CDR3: CSALIRGNTGELFF. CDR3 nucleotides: TGCAGTGCCCTCATTCGCGGGAACACCGGGGAGCTGTTTTTT.

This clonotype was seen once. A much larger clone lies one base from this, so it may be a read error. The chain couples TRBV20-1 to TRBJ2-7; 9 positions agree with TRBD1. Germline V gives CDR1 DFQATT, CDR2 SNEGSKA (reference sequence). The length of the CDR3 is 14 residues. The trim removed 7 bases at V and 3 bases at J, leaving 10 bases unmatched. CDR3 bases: TGCAGTGATTGGACAGGGGAATCTTTCTACGAGCAGTACTTC. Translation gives CSDWTGESFYEQYF.

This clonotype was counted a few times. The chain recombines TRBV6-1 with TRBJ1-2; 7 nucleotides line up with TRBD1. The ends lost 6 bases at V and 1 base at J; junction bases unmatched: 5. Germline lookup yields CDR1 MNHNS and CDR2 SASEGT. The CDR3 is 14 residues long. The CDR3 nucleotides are TGTGCCAGCAGCAAGACAGGGTTTAACTATGGCTACACCTTC. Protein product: CASSKTGFNYGYTF.

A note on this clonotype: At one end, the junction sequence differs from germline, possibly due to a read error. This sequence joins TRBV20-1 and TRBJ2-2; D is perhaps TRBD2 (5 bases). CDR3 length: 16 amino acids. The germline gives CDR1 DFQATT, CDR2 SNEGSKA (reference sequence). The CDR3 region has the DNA TGCTGTGCTAGAGATCGTAGGCCCAGCGGCACCGGGGAGCTGTTTTTT. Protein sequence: CCARDRRPSGTGELFF.

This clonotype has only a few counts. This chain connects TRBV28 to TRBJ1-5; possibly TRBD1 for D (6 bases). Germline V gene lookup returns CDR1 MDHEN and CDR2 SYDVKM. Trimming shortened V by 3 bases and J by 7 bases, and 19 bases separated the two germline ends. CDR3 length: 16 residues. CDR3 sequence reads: CASSLYRQGSNQPQHF. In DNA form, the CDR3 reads TGTGCCAGCAGTTTGTATCGCCAGGGGTCAAACCAGCCCCAGCATTTT.

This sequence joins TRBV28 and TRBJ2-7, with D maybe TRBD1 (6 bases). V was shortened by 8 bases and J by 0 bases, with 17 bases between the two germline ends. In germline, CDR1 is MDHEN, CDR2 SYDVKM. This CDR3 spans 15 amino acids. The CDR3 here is CASCHRQVNSYEQYF. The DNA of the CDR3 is TGTGCCAGCTGCCACCGACAGGTGAACTCCTACGAGCAGTACTTC.

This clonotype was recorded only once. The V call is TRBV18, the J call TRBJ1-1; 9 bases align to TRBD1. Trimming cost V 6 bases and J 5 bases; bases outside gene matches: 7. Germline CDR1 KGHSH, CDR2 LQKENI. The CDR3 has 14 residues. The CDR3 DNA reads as TGTGCCAGCTCTCTCGACAGGGGGACTACTGAAGCTTTCTTT. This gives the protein CASSLDRGTTEAFF.

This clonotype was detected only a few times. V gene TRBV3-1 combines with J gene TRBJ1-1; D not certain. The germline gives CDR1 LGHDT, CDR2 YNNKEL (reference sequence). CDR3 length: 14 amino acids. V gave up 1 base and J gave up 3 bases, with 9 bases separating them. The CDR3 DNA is TGTGCCAGCAGCCAAGGGATGACGGACACTGAAGCTTTCTTT. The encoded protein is CASSQGMTDTEAFF.

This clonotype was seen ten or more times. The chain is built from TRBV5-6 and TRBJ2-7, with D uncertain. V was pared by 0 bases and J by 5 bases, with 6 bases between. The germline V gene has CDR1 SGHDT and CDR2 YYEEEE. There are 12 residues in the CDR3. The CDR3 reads CASSLGEDEQYF. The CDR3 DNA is TGTGCCAGCAGCTTGGGTGAGGACGAGCAGTACTTC.

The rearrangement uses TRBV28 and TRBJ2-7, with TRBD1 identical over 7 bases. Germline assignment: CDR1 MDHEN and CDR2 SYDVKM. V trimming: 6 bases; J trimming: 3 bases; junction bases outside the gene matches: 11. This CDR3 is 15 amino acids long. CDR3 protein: CASSPPGQRFYEQYF. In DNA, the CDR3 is TGTGCCAGCAGCCCTCCGGGACAGAGGTTCTACGAGCAGTACTTC.

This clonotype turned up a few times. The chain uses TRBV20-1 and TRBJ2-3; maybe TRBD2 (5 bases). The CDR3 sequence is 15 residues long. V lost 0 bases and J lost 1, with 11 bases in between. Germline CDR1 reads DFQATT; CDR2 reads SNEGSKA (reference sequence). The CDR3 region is CSARDWRAGTDTQYF. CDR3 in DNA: TGCAGTGCTAGAGATTGGCGAGCGGGCACAGATACGCAGTATTTT.

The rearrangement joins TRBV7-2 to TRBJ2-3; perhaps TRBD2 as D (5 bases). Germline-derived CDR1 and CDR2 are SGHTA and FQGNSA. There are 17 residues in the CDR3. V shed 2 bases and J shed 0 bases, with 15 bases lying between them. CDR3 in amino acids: CASSLNGRGISTDTQYF. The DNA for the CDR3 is TGTGCCAGCAGCTTAAATGGGAGAGGAATAAGCACAGATACGCAGTATTTT.

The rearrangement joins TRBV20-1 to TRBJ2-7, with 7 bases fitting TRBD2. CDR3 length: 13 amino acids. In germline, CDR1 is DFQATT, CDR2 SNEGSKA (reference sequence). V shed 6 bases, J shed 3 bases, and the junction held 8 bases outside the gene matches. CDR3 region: CSAPQSGVYEQYF. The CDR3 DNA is TGCAGTGCCCCTCAGAGCGGGGTCTACGAGCAGTACTTC.

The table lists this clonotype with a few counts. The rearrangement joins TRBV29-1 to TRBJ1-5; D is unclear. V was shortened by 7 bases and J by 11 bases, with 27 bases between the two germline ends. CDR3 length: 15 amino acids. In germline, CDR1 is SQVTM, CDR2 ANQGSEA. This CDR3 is CSAAERPRRRVAQHF. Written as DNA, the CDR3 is TGCAGCGCCGCCGAAAGACCCCGGCGTCGGGTAGCCCAGCATTTT.

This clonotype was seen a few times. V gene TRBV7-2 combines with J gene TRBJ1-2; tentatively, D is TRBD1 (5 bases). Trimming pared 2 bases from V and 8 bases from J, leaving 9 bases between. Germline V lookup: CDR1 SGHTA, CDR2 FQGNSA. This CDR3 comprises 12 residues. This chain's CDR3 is CASSLWGGGYTF. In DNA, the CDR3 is TGTGCCAGCAGCTTATGGGGGGGAGGCTACACCTTC.

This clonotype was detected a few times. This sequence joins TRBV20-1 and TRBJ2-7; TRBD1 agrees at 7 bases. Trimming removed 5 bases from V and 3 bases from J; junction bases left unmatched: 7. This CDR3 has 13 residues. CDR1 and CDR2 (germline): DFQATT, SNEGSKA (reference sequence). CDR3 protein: CSAWDGQDYEQYF. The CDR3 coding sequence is TGCAGTGCTTGGGATGGACAGGACTACGAGCAGTACTTC.

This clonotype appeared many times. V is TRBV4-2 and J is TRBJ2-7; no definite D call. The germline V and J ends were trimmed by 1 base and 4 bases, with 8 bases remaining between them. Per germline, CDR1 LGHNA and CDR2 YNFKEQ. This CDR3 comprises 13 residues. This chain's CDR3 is CASSQGQEYEQYF. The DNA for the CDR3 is TGTGCCAGCAGCCAAGGGCAGGAGTACGAGCAGTACTTC.